The sequence of this T cell receptor (beta chain) was determined in a study of blood T cell repertoires in COVID-19. Overall study context: From T cells, B-cell-depleted T cells, or PBMCs came the material, which was cDNA or gDNA.

Trimming removed 0 bases at V and 7 bases at J, with 16 bases between. Germline lookup yields CDR1 MGHRA and CDR2 YSYEKL. This CDR3 spans 17 amino acids. Clones were read by immunoSEQ multiplex PCR, and TCRdb kept only the in-frame ones, dropping some. The table includes over 200,000 clones, about 83% detected once. What was sequenced was peripheral blood. This sequence joins TRBV4-1 and TRBJ1-6, with D possibly being TRBD1 (5 bases). The TCR originated in a woman between 35 and 50 years old with active or convalescent COVID-19. The CDR3 region has the DNA TGCGCCAGCAGCCAAGAATTTTCCAGAAAGGGGAATTCACCCCTCCACTTT. Protein product: CASSQEFSRKGNSPLHF.